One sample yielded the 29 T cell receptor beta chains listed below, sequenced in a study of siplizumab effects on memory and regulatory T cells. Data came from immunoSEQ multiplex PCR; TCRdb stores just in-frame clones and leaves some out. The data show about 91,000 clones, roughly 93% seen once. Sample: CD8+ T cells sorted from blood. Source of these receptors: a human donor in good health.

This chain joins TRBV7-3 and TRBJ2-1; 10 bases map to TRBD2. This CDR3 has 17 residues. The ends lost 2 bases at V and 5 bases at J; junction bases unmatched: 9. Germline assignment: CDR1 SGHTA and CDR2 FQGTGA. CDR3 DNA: TGTGCCAGCAGCTTATATCCGGGACTAGCGATGAACAATGAGCAGTTCTTC. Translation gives CASSLYPGLAMNNEQFF.

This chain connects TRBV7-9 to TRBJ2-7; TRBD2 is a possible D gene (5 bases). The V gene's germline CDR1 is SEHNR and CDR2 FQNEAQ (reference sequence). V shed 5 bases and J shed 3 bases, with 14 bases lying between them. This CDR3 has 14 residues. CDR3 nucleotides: TGTGCCAGCAGCCCCAAAGGACTGAACTACGAGCAGTACTTC. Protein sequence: CASSPKGLNYEQYF.

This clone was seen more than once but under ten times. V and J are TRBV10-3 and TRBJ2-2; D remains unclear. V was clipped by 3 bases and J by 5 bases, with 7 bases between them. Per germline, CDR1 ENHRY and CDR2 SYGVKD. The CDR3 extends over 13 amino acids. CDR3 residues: CAISDVRTGELFF. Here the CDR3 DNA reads TGTGCCATCAGTGATGTCAGGACCGGGGAGCTGTTTTTT.

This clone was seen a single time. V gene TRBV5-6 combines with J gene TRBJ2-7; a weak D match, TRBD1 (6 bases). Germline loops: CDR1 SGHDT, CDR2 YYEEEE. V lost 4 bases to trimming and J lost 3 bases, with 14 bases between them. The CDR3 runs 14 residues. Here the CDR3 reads CASSTEAQGYEQYF. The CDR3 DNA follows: TGTGCCAGCAGCACGGAGGCACAGGGCTACGAGCAGTACTTC.

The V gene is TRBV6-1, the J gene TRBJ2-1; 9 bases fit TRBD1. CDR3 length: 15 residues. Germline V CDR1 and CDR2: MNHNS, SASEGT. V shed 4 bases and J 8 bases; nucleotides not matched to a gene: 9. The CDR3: CASSGWGQGVDEQFF. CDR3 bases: TGTGCCAGCAGTGGATGGGGACAGGGCGTCGATGAGCAGTTCTTC.

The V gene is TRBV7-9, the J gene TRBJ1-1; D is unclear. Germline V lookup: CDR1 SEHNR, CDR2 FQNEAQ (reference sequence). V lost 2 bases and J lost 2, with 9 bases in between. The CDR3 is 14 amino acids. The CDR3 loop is CASSLTLANTEAFF. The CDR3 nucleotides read TGTGCCAGCAGCTTAACACTAGCCAACACTGAAGCTTTCTTT. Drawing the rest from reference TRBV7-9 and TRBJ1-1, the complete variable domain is DTGVSQNPRHKITKRGQNVTFRCDPISEHNRLYWYRQTLGQGPEFLTYFQNEAQLEKSRLLSDRFSAERPKGSFSTLEIQRTEQGDSAMYLCASSLTLANTEAFFGQGTRLTVV.

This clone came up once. This chain's CDR3 is CASSLGLSGANVLTF. CDR3 coding DNA: TGTGCCAGCAGCTTGGGCCTCTCTGGGGCCAACGTCCTGACTTTC. The chain joins TRBV5-4 to TRBJ2-6; D is unclear. Germline V lookup: CDR1 SGHNT, CDR2 YYREEE (reference sequence). This CDR3 has 15 amino acids. V was clipped by 0 bases and J by 0 bases, with 4 bases between them.

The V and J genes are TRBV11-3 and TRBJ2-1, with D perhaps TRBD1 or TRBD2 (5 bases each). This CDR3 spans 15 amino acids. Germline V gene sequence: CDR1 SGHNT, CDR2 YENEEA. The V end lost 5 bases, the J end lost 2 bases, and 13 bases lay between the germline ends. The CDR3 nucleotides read TGTGCCAGCAGCATTCGGGGCGGAACCTACAATGAGCAGTTCTTC. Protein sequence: CASSIRGGTYNEQFF.

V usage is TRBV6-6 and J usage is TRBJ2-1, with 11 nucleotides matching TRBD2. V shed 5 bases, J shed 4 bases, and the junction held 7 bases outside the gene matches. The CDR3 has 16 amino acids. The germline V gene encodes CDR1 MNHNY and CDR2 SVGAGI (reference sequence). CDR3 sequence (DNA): TGTGCCAGCAGTACATCTAGCGGGAGGCGATACAATGAGCAGTTCTTC. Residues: CASSTSSGRRYNEQFF.

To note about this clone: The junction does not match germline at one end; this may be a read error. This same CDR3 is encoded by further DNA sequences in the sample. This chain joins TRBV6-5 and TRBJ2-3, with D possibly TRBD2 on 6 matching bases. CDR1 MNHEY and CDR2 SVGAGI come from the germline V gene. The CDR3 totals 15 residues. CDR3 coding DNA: TGTGCTAGCAGTACCCCCGGGACTTCAACAGATACGCAGTATTTT. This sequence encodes CASSTPGTSTDTQYF.

The CDR3 DNA reads TGCGCCAGCAGCCAAGATTACAGGGCGAGCGAGCAGTACTTC. Its protein product is CASSQDYRASEQYF. The chain has TRBV4-1 and TRBJ2-5, with D tentatively TRBD1 (6 bases). The end of the DNA fits TRBJ2-7 better, so the J call may be wrong. Per germline, CDR1 MGHRA and CDR2 YSYEKL. The length of the CDR3 is 14 residues.

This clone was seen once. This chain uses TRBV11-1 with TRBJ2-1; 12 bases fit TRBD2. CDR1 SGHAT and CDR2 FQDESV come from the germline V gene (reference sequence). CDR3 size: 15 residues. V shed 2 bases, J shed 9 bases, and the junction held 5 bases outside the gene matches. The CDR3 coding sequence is TGTGCCAGCAGCTTAAGGCTAGCGGGAGGGAGTGAGCAGTTCTTC. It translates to CASSLRLAGGSEQFF.

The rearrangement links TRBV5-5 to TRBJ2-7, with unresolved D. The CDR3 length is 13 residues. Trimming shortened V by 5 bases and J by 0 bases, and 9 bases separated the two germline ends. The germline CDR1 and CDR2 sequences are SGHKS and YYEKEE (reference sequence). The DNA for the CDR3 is TGTGCCAGCAGTAGGCCGGGCTCCTACGAGCAGTACTTC. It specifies CASSRPGSYEQYF.

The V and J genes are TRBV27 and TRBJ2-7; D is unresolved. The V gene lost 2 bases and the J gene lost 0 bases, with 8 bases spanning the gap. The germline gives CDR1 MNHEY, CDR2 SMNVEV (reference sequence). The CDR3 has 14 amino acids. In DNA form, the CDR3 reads TGTGCCAGCAGTTTACAGGCTAGCTCCTACGAGCAGTACTTC. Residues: CASSLQASSYEQYF.

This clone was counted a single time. CDR3 DNA: TGTGCCAGCAGCGCCGGAAGGTCCAGCTCCTACAATGAGCAGTTCTTC. This gives the protein CASSAGRSSSYNEQFF. The gene calls are TRBV7-6 and TRBJ2-1; D is uncertain. This CDR3 comprises 16 residues. The germline CDR1 and CDR2 sequences are SGHVS and FNYEAQ. Trimming removed 5 bases at V and 0 bases at J, with 14 bases between.

The CDR3 nucleotides are TGTGCCAGCAGTCCCCGAACTAGCGGTTACGAGCAGTACTTC. Amino acid sequence: CASSPRTSGYEQYF. The J gene is TRBJ2-7, the V gene TRBV27; 8 nucleotides match TRBD2. Germline V gene lookup returns CDR1 MNHEY and CDR2 SMNVEV (reference sequence). The CDR3 is 14 residues long. J was trimmed by 4 bases and V by 5 bases; bases with no gene match: 7.

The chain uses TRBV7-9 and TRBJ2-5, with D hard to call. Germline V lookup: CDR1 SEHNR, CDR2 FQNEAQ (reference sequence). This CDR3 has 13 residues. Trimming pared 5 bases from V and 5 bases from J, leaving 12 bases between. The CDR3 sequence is CASSAPGDETQYF. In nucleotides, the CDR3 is TGTGCCAGCAGCGCCCCAGGCGATGAGACCCAGTACTTC.

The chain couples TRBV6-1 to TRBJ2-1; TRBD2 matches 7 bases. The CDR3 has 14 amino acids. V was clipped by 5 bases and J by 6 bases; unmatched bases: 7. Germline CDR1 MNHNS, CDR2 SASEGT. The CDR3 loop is CASSLRGTTNEQFF. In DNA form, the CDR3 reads TGTGCCAGCAGTCTACGAGGGACTACCAATGAGCAGTTCTTC.

The CDR3: CACGLAGINEQFF. In nucleotides, the CDR3 is TGTGCCTGCGGACTAGCGGGGATTAATGAGCAGTTCTTC. This rearrangement joins TRBV7-9 to TRBJ2-1; 12 bases are a match to TRBD2. CDR1 and CDR2 (germline): SEHNR, FQNEAQ (reference sequence). The CDR3 is 13 amino acids. Trimming took 11 bases from V and 7 from J; bases not matched to a gene: 6. The full variable domain, its missing parts supplied by reference TRBV7-9 and TRBJ2-1, is DTGVSQNPRHKITKRGQNVTFRCDPISEHNRLYWYRQTLGQGPEFLTYFQNEAQLEKSRLLSDRFSAERPKGSFSTLEIQRTEQGDSAMYLCACGLAGINEQFFGPGTRLTVL.

This CDR3 reads CASSLLAGPSDTQYF. The DNA for the CDR3 is TGTGCCAGCAGCTTGTTGGCGGGACCCTCAGATACGCAGTATTTT. V gene TRBV5-6 combines with J gene TRBJ2-3, with D maybe TRBD2 (6 bases). Trimming removed 1 base at V and 4 bases at J, with 13 bases between. The CDR3 length is 15 residues. The germline V gene has CDR1 SGHDT and CDR2 YYEEEE.

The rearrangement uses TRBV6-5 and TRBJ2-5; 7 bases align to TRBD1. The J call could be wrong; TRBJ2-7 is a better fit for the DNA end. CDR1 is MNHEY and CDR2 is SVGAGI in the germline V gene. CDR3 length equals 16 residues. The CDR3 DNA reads TGTGCCAGCAGTTTATACGGGACAGTAAGATCCTACGAGCAGTACTTC. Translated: CASSLYGTVRSYEQYF.

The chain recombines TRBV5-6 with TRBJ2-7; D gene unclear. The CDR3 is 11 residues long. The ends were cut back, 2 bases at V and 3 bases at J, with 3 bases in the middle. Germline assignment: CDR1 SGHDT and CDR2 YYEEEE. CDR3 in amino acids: CASSFDYEQYF. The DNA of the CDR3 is TGTGCCAGCAGCTTTGACTACGAGCAGTACTTC.

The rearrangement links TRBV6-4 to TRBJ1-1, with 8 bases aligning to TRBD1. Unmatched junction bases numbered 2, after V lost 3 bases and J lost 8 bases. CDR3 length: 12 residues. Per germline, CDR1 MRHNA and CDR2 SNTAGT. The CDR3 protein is CASSDSGGEAFF. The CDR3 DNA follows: TGTGCCAGCAGTGATTCAGGGGGCGAAGCTTTCTTT.

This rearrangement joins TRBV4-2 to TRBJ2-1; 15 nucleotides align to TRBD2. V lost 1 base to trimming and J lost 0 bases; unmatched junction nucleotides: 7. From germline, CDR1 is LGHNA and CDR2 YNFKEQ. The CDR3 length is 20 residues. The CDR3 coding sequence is TGTGCCAGCAGCCAAGTGGGGACTAGCGGGGGGCTTAGCTCCTACAATGAGCAGTTCTTC. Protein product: CASSQVGTSGGLSSYNEQFF.

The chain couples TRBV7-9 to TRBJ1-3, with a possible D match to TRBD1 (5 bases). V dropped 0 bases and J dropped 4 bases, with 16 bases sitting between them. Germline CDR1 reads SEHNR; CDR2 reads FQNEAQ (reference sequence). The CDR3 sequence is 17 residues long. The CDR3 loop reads CASSLAQAIARGNTIYF. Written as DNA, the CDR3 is TGTGCCAGCAGCTTAGCACAGGCAATTGCAAGGGGAAACACCATATATTTT.

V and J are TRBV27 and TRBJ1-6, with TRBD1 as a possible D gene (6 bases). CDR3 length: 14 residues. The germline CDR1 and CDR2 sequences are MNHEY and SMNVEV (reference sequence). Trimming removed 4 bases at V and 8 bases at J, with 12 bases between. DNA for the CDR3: TGTGCCAGCAGTTCACAGGGAACGCATTCACCCCTCCACTTT. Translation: CASSSQGTHSPLHF.

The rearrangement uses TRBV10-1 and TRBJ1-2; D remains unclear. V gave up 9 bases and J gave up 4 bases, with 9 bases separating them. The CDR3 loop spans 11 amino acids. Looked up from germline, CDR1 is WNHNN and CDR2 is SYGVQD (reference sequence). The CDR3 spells CARTIFYGYTF. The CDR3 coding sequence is TGCGCCAGGACTATTTTCTATGGCTACACCTTC.

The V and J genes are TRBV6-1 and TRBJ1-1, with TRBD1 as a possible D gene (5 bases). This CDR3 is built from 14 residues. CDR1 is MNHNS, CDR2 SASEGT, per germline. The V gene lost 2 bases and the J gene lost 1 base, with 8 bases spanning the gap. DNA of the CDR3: TGTGCCAGCAGTGAATGGGGGGGGAACACTGAAGCTTTCTTT. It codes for CASSEWGGNTEAFF.

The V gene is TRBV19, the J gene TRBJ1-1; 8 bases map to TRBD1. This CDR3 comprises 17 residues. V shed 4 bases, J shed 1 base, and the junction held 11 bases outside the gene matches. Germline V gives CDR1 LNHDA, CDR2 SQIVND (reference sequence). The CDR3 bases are TGTGCCAGTAGTAGCGACAGGGGAAAGAGCGCGAACACTGAAGCTTTCTTT. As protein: CASSSDRGKSANTEAFF.